This is a list of T cell receptor beta chains from one sample in a study of early T cells in non-severe SARS-CoV-2 infection. TCRdb reprocessed the 5' RACE reads with MiXCR, giving one entry per CDR3 protein. This table holds 100,000 or so distinct CDR3 sequences, approximately 16% found once. The sample here was whole blood, taken at baseline. The receptors were sampled from an adult who was a healthcare worker with PCR-confirmed SARS-CoV-2 infection or an uninfected control (not recorded which). Each CDR3 is given with its conserved first and last residue. A D gene is named only where the DNA matches it firmly. Rows give clone size only sometimes, using once, few, many, or a class for an expanded clone.

TGTGCCACCAGCAGAGTTGCGGGACTCGCGGATACGCAGTATTTT,CATSRVAGLADTQYF,TRBV15,few,TRBJ2-3,-
TGTGCCAGCAGTTTCCGGGACGGAACAAGTCAGTACTTC,CASSFRDGTSQYF,TRBV28,-,TRBJ2-4,-
TGCAGTGCCTCATCGGCCCTCGCTAGCGGATTGCACCATGAGCAGTTCTTC,CSASSALASGLHHEQFF,TRBV20-1,-,TRBJ2-1,TRBD2
TGTGCCAGCAGTTACTCTGCAGGGGACTCCTACGAGCAGTACTTC,CASSYSAGDSYEQYF,TRBV6-5,few,TRBJ2-7,-
TGTGCCAGCAGTTTAGGGACAGGGGCAACCGGGGCCAACGTCCTGACTTTC,CASSLGTGATGANVLTF,TRBV27,-,TRBJ2-6,TRBD1
TGTGCCAGCAGTGTCTACAGGTCAGAGACCCAGTACTTC,CASSVYRSETQYF,TRBV2,few,TRBJ2-5,-
TGTGCCAGCAGTCTAGCGGGGCTGAGCACAGATACGCAGTATTTT,CASSLAGLSTDTQYF,TRBV12-3/TRBV12-4,-,TRBJ2-3,TRBD2
TGTGCCAGCAGGTTTAGACTAGCGGGAGTTAGCAATGAGCAGTTCTTC,CASRFRLAGVSNEQFF,TRBV6-6,many,TRBJ2-1,TRBD2
TGCAGTGCTAGATTAAATAGGGGCACTGAAGCTTTCTTT,CSARLNRGTEAFF,TRBV20-1,-,TRBJ1-1,-
TGTGCCAGCACCCTTACTAGCGGGAGTCATACGCAGTATTTT,CASTLTSGSHTQYF,TRBV7-9,few,TRBJ2-3,TRBD2
TGCGCCAGCAGCTCGGGGGGAAAGGAGACCCAGTACTTC,CASSSGGKETQYF,TRBV5-1,-,TRBJ2-5,TRBD2
TGTGCCAGCAGCCCAGCGGGAGGAGGAGAGACCCAGTACTTC,CASSPAGGGETQYF,TRBV2,many,TRBJ2-5,TRBD2
TGTGCCAGCAGTTTTGGGACAGAACTAGATACGCAGTATTTT,CASSFGTELDTQYF,TRBV12-3/TRBV12-4,few,TRBJ2-3,TRBD1
TGTGCCAGCAGCCAAGACGGACACCCGAATGAGCAGTTCTTC,CASSQDGHPNEQFF,TRBV28,-,TRBJ2-1,-
TGTGCCAGCCAATCTTCCGGGACAGGGGCTGAAAAACTGTTTTTT,CASQSSGTGAEKLFF,TRBV19,once,TRBJ1-4,TRBD1
TGTGCCAGCTCACACCCCGGGACAGCCTACGAGCAGTACTTC,CASSHPGTAYEQYF,TRBV18,-,TRBJ2-7,TRBD1
TGTGCCAGCTCTTCGAGCTCTGGGGCCAACGTCCTGACTTTC,CASSSSSGANVLTF,TRBV18,-,TRBJ2-6,-
TGCAGCGTTGTCTTCAGAGATACGCAGTATTTT,CSVVFRDTQYF,TRBV29-1,many,TRBJ2-3,-
TGTGCCAGTCAAGAGACAGGAAGAGGGACCCAGTACTTC,CASQETGRGTQYF,TRBV6-6,-,TRBJ2-5,-
TGTGCCAGCAGCCGAGCCGACAGGACCACCTATGGCTACACCTTC,CASSRADRTTYGYTF,TRBV3-1,-,TRBJ1-2,-
TGTGCCAGCAGACCAACACTCAACTATGGCTACACCTTC,CASRPTLNYGYTF,TRBV6-5,-,TRBJ1-2,-
TGTGCCAGCAGCGAGACTAGCGGGGTCTACAATGAGCAGTTCTTC,CASSETSGVYNEQFF,TRBV9,-,TRBJ2-1,TRBD2
TGTGCCAGCAGCCAAGTCAGGGGGTGGACAGGGGGCTACTCTGGGGCCAACGTCCTGACTTTC,CASSQVRGWTGGYSGANVLTF,TRBV3-1,few,TRBJ2-6,TRBD1
TGCAGTGCCCCGCCCCTAGCCTCCTACAATGAGCAGTTCTTC,CSAPPLASYNEQFF,TRBV20-1,-,TRBJ2-1,-
TGTGCCACCGCACGCCGGGACAGGCCCACTGAAGCTTTCTTT,CATARRDRPTEAFF,TRBV15,-,TRBJ1-1,TRBD1
TGTGCCAGCAGCTTTACGCCCATCCCCCACAATGAGCAGTTCTTC,CASSFTPIPHNEQFF,TRBV11-2,few,TRBJ2-1,-
TGTGCCAGCAGTTCCGGGACAGGGTTCAATGAGCAGTTCTTC,CASSSGTGFNEQFF,TRBV12-3/TRBV12-4,-,TRBJ2-1,TRBD1
TGTGCCAGCCGGGACTACCAAGAGACCCAGTACTTC,CASRDYQETQYF,TRBV28,-,TRBJ2-5,-
TGTGCCAGCAGTTTTTTCCCGACTAGCGGGGGACAAGAGACCCAGTACTTC,CASSFFPTSGGQETQYF,TRBV28,few,TRBJ2-5,TRBD2
TGCAGTGTCCGACTAGTAGAGACAGATACGCAGTATTTT,CSVRLVETDTQYF,TRBV20-1,few,TRBJ2-3,-
TGTGCCAGCAGTTACTCTCGCCTAACCAATGAGCAGTTCTTC,CASSYSRLTNEQFF,TRBV6-6,few,TRBJ2-1,-
TGCAGCGTTGTGGGCCGCCAGAGCTCCTACGAGCAGTACTTC,CSVVGRQSSYEQYF,TRBV29-1,few,TRBJ2-7,-
TGCAGTGCTGATTCGGACTTCGAGAATGAGCAGTTCTTC,CSADSDFENEQFF,TRBV20-1,few,TRBJ2-1,-
TGTGCCAGCAGTTACGGCCTGAACACCGGGGAGCTGTTTTTT,CASSYGLNTGELFF,TRBV6-5,few,TRBJ2-2,-
TGTGCCAGCAGCCAAGATCCTTCGCCCTTGACACCAGATACGCAGTATTTT,CASSQDPSPLTPDTQYF,TRBV4-2,-,TRBJ2-3,-
TGTGCCAGCAGCCCACGCGGGCTAGGAGGCTACACCTTC,CASSPRGLGGYTF,TRBV3-1,few,TRBJ1-2,-
TGTGCCAGCAGCCACCTCAACCCGTCCTACGAGCAGTACTTC,CASSHLNPSYEQYF,TRBV14,few,TRBJ2-7,-
TGTGCCAGCTCGGGGAGAATCTATGGCTACACCTTC,CASSGRIYGYTF,TRBV4-2,medium-sized,TRBJ1-2,-
TGTGCCAGCACCTCGGGCAGTTCGAACACCGGGGAGCTGTTTTTT,CASTSGSSNTGELFF,TRBV12-3/TRBV12-4,-,TRBJ2-2,-
TGCGCCAGCAGCCAGGGACAGGGGGCCGGGGAGCAGTTCTTC,CASSQGQGAGEQFF,TRBV5-1,-,TRBJ2-1,TRBD1
TGTGCCAGCAGTTACCTTCGCGGGAGTGACGAGGATACGCAGTATTTT,CASSYLRGSDEDTQYF,TRBV6-2/TRBV6-3,many,TRBJ2-3,TRBD2
TGCAGTGCTAGGGGTCAAGGCGGCCTTTACAATGAGCAGTTCTTC,CSARGQGGLYNEQFF,TRBV20-1,many,TRBJ2-1,-
TGCGCCAGCAGCCAAGACCCCACGGCAAACATTCAGTACTTC,CASSQDPTANIQYF,TRBV4-1,few,TRBJ2-4,-
TGTGCCACCAGTGACCCGACGACTAGCGGGGGATACAATGAGCAGTTCTTC,CATSDPTTSGGYNEQFF,TRBV24-1,-,TRBJ2-1,TRBD2
TGTGCCAGTAGCCCGGTCGGGGTTGGGGCCGGGGAGCTGTTTTTT,CASSPVGVGAGELFF,TRBV19,-,TRBJ2-2,-